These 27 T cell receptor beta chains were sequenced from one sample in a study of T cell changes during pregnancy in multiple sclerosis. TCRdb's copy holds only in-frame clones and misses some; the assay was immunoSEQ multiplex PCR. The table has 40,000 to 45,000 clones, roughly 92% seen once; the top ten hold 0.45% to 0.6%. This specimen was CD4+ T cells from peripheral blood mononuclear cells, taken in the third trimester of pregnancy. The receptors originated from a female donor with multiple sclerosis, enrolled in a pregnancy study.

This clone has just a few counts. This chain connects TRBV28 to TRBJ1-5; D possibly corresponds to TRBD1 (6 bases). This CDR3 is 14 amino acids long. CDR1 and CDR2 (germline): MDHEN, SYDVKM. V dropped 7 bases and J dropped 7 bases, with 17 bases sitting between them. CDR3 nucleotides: TGTGCCAGCATATCGACAGGCCGTAAACAGCCCCAGCATTTT. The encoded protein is CASISTGRKQPQHF.

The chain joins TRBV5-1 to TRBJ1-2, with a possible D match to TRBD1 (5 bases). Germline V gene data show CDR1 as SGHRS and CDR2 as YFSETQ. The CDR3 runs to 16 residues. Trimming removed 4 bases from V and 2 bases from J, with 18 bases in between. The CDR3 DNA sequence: TGCGCCAGCAGCCAGGACATCGGCAGGCTCAACTATGGCTACACCTTC. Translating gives CASSQDIGRLNYGYTF.

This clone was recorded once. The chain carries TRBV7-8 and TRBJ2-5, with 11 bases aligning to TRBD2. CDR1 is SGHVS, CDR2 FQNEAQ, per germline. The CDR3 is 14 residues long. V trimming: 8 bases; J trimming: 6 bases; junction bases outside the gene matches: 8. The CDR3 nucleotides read TGTGCCAGCGACCTAGCGGGAGGAAGAAAGACCCAGTACTTC. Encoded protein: CASDLAGGRKTQYF.

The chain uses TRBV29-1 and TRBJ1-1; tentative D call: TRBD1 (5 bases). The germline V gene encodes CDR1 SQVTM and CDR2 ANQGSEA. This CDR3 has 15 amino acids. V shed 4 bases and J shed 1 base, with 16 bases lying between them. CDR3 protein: CSVAAGAGGNTEAFF. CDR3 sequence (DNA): TGCAGCGTTGCAGCCGGGGCGGGGGGGAACACTGAAGCTTTCTTT.

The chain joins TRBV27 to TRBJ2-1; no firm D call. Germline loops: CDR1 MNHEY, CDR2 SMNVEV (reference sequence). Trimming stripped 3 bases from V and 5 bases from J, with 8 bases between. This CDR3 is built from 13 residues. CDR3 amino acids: CASSFDFNNEQFF. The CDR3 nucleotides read TGTGCCAGCAGTTTTGACTTCAACAATGAGCAGTTCTTC.

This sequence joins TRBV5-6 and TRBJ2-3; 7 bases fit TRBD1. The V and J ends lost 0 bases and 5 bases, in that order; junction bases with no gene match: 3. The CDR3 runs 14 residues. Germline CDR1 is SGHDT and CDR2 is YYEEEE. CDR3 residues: CASSLAGGKDTQYF. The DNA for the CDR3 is TGTGCCAGCAGCTTGGCAGGGGGAAAAGATACGCAGTATTTT.

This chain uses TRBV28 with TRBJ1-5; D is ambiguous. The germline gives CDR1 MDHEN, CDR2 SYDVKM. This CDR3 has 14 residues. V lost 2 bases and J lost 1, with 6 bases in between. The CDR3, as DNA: TGTGCCAGCAGTTTAGGAGAAAGCAATCAGCCCCAGCATTTT. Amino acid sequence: CASSLGESNQPQHF.

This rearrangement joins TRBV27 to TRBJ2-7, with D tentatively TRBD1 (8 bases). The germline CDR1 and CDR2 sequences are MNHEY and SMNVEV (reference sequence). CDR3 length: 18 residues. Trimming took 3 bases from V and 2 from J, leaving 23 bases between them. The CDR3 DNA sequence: TGTGCCAGCAGTTTCCGACGGGCAGGAACAGGGGGGGCCTACGAGCAGTACTTC. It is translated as CASSFRRAGTGGAYEQYF.

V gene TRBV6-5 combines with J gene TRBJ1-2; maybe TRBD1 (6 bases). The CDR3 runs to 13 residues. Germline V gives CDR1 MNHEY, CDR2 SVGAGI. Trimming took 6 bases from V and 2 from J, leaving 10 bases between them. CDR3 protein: CASRPTGNYGYTF. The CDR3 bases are TGTGCCAGCAGACCCACAGGGAACTATGGCTACACCTTC.

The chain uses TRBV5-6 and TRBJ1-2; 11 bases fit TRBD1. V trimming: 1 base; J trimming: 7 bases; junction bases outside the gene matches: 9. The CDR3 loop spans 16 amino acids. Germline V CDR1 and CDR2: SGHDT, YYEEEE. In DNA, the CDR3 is TGTGCCAGCAGCTTGTATAGGGGACAGGGGGTGACTGGCTACACCTTC. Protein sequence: CASSLYRGQGVTGYTF.

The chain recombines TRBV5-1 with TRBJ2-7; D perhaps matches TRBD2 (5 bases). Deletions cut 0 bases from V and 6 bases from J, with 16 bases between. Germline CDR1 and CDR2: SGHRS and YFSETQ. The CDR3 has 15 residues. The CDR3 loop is CASSLVSPGEGEQYF. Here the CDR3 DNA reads TGCGCCAGCAGCTTGGTGTCACCCGGGGAAGGCGAGCAGTACTTC.

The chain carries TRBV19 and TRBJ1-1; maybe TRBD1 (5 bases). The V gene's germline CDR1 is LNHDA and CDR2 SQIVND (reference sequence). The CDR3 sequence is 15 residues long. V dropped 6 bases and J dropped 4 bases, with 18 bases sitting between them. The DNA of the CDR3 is TGTGCCAGTAGGATGGAAATGGGACTAGGCACTGAAGCTTTCTTT. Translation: CASRMEMGLGTEAFF.

This chain's CDR3 is CASSAQTGTGIGYTF. CDR3 coding DNA: TGTGCCAGCAGCGCCCAGACCGGGACAGGGATCGGCTACACCTTC. This chain links TRBV9 with TRBJ1-2; TRBD1 agrees at 9 bases. J lost 8 bases, V lost 3 bases, and 11 bases had no gene match. The germline V gene encodes CDR1 SGDLS and CDR2 YYNGEE. The length of the CDR3 is 15 residues. Variable domain in full (rest from reference TRBV9 and TRBJ1-2): DSGVTQTPKHLITATGQRVTLRCSPRSGDLSVYWYQQSLDQGLQFLIQYYNGEERAKGNILERFSAQQFPDLHSELNLSSLELGDSALYFCASSAQTGTGIGYTFGSGTRLTVV.

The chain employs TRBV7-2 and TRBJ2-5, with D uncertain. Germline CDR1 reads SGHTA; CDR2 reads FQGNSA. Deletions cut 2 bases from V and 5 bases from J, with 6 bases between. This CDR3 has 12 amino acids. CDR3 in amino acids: CASSLTPETQYF. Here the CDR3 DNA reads TGTGCCAGCAGCTTAACACCCGAGACCCAGTACTTC.

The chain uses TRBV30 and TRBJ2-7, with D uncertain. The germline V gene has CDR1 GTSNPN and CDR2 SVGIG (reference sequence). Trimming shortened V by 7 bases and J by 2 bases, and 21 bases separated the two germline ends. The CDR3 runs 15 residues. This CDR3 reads CASPSWSLNTYEQYF. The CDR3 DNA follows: TGTGCCTCCCCCTCATGGAGCCTGAATACCTACGAGCAGTACTTC.

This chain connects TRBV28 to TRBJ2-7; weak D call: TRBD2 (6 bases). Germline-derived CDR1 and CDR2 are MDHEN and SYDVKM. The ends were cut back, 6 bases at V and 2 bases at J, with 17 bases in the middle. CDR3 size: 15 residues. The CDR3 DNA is TGTGCCAGCAGGGCCTCAGGAGGGGTTGCCTACGAGCAGTACTTC. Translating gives CASRASGGVAYEQYF.

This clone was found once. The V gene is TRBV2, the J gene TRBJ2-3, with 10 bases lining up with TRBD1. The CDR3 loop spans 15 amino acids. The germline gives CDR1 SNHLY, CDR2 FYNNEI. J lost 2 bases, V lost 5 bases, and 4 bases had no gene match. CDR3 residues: CASSRDRGPTDTQYF. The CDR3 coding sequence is TGTGCCAGCAGTCGGGACAGGGGACCCACAGATACGCAGTATTTT.

This CDR3 reads CASSSPRERGTGEQYF. CDR3 DNA sequence: TGTGCCAGCAGTTCCCCCAGGGAGCGGGGGACGGGCGAGCAGTACTTC. This sequence joins TRBV28 and TRBJ2-7; 8 bases agree with TRBD2. This CDR3 spans 16 amino acids. V trimming: 4 bases; J trimming: 6 bases; junction bases outside the gene matches: 14. Germline CDR1 and CDR2: MDHEN and SYDVKM.

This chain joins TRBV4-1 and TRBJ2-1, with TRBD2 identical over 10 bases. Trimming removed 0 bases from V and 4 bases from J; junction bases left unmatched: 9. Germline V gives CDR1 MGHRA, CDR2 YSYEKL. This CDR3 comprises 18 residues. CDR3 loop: CASSQDVWTSGPYNEQFF. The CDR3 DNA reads TGCGCCAGCAGCCAAGATGTTTGGACTAGCGGACCTTACAATGAGCAGTTCTTC.

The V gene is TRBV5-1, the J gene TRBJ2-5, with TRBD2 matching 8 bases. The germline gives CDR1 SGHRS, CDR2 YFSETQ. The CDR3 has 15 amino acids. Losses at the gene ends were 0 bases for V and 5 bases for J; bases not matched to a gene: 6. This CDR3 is CASSLEGTSGETQYF. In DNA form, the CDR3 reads TGCGCCAGCAGCTTGGAGGGGACTAGTGGCGAGACCCAGTACTTC.

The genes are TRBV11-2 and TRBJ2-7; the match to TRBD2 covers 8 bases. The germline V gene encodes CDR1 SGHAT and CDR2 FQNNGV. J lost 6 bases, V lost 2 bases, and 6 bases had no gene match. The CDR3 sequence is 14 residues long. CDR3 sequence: CASSLTSGGAEQYF. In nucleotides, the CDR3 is TGTGCCAGCAGCTTAACTTCGGGGGGGGCCGAGCAGTACTTC.

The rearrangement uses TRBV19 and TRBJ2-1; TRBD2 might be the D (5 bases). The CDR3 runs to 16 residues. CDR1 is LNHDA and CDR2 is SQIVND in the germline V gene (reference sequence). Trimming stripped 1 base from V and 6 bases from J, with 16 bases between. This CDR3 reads CASSIVAGIEVNEQFF. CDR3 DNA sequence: TGTGCCAGTAGTATAGTGGCGGGTATTGAGGTCAATGAGCAGTTCTTC.

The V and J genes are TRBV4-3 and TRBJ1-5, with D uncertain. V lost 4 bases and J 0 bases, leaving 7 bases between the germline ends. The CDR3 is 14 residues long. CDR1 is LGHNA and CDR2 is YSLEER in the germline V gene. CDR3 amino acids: CASSPSSSNQPQHF. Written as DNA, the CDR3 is TGCGCCAGCAGCCCTTCCAGTAGCAATCAGCCCCAGCATTTT.

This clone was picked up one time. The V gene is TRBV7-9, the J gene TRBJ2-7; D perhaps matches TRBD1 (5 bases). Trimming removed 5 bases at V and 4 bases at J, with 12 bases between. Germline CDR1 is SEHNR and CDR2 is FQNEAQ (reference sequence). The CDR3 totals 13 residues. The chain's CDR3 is CASSPTASYEQYF. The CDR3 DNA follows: TGTGCCAGCAGCCCGACAGCATCATACGAGCAGTACTTC.

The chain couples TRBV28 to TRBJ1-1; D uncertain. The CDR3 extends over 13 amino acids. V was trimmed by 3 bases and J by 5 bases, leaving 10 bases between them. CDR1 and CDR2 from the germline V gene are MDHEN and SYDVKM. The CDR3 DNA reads TGTGCCAGCAGTTTCACGGGAAAAACTGAAGCTTTCTTT. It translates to CASSFTGKTEAFF.

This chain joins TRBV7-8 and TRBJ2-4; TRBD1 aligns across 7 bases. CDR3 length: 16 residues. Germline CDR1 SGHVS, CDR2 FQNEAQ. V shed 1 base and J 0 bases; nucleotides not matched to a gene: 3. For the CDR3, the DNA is TGTGCCAGCAGCTTAGGGACAGGCATAGCCAAAAACATTCAGTACTTC. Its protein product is CASSLGTGIAKNIQYF.

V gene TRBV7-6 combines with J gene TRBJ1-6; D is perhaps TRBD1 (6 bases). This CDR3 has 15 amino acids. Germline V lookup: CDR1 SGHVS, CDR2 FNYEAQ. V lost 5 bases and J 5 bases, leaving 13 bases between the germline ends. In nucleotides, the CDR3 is TGTGCCAGCAGCATGTACAGGGCAGATAATTCACCCCTCCACTTT. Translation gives CASSMYRADNSPLHF.